The 27 T cell receptor beta chains below all came from one sample that was sequenced in a study of T cells expressing NK-cell markers. After re-calling the 5' RACE reads, TCRdb lists one entry per CDR3 protein, DNA absent. In all, the sample yields more than 250,000 distinct CDR3 sequences. Source material: blood T cells: a sorted CD56 or NKG2C T cell subset, CD4+ or CD8+ T cells, or bulk PBMC T cells (not recorded which). Receptors were obtained from a man aged 18 to 30 in good health.

The V call is TRBV5-1, the J call TRBJ2-5; the TRBD1 assignment by TCRdb is unverifiable without DNA. The CDR3 has 14 residues. Germline CDR1 SGHRS, CDR2 YFSETQ. The CDR3 reads CASSFGTDKETQYF.

This chain connects TRBV20-1 to TRBJ2-1; TCRdb's assignment of TRBD1 cannot be checked, as there is no DNA. The CDR3 runs to 14 residues. The germline V gene has CDR1 DFQATT and CDR2 SNEGSKA (reference sequence). CDR3: CSAGRDASYNEQFF.

This chain links TRBV6-1 with TRBJ2-3; TCRdb proposes TRBD1, but this gene call is untestable without DNA. Germline V gene lookup returns CDR1 MNHNS and CDR2 SASEGT. This CDR3 contains 16 residues. CDR3 region: CASSELGGVVTDTQYF.

V and J are TRBV19 and TRBJ2-1; TCRdb selects TRBD2, and the lack of DNA leaves this call unchecked. This CDR3 region has 13 residues. Germline CDR1 LNHDA, CDR2 SQIVND (reference sequence). The CDR3 protein is CASTPPGNNEQFF. The whole variable domain, filled in from reference TRBV19 and TRBJ2-1, reads DGGITQSPKYLFRKEGQNVTLSCEQNLNHDAMYWYRQDPGQGLRLIYYSQIVNDFQKGDIAEGYSVSREKKESFPLTVTSAQKNPTAFYLCASTPPGNNEQFFGPGTRLTVL.

The J gene is TRBJ1-1, the V gene TRBV29-1; TCRdb's D call of TRBD1 is untestable without DNA. Germline CDR1 is SQVTM and CDR2 is ANQGSEA. CDR3 length equals 13 residues. CDR3 sequence: CSAVREMNTEAFF.

This chain uses TRBV28 with TRBJ2-7; TCRdb selects TRBD2, and the lack of DNA leaves this call unchecked. Germline loops: CDR1 MDHEN, CDR2 SYDVKM. This CDR3 spans 16 amino acids. The CDR3 protein is CASSLLGLAEAYEQYF.

The chain employs TRBV12-3 or TRBV12-4 and TRBJ2-1; the D call of TRBD2 rests on TCRdb alone, since no DNA is present to check it. CDR3 length equals 15 residues. This CDR3 reads CASRETGGMYNEQFF.

The chain recombines TRBV12-3 or TRBV12-4 with TRBJ2-3; TCRdb proposes TRBD1, but this gene call is untestable without DNA. The CDR3 totals 14 residues. The CDR3 sequence: CASSFYRSTDTQYF.

The chain carries TRBV5-1 and TRBJ2-2; there is no DNA to check the TCRdb D call of TRBD2. From germline, CDR1 is SGHRS and CDR2 YFSETQ. CDR3 length: 18 residues. The CDR3: CASSLLAGGPSNTGELFF.

CDR3 loop: CSARDIAPGELFF. The genes are TRBV20-1 and TRBJ2-2; the TRBD1 assignment by TCRdb is unverifiable without DNA. There are 13 residues in the CDR3. Germline loops: CDR1 DFQATT, CDR2 SNEGSKA (reference sequence).

The V call is TRBV10-3, the J call TRBJ2-1. Per the germline V gene, CDR1 is ENHRY and CDR2 is SYGVKD. The CDR3 sequence is 12 residues long. The CDR3: CAISESYNEQFF.

V is TRBV28 and J is TRBJ2-7; TCRdb indicates TRBD1, and absent DNA this call remains unverified. Per germline, CDR1 MDHEN and CDR2 SYDVKM. This CDR3 spans 15 amino acids. CDR3: CASSPLQVGSYEQYF.

V and J are TRBV6-5 and TRBJ2-1; the D call of TRBD2 rests on TCRdb alone, since no DNA is present to check it. The germline gives CDR1 MNHEY, CDR2 SVGAGI. The CDR3 has 16 residues. The CDR3 is CASSYLAGGNYNEQFF.

V is TRBV7-2 and J is TRBJ2-3. The CDR3 sequence is 14 residues long. Germline CDR1 reads SGHTA; CDR2 reads FQGNSA. This CDR3 is CASSLLSVGDTQYF. The variable domain in full, completed from reference TRBV7-2 and TRBJ2-3, reads GAGVSQSPSNKVTEKGKDVELRCDPISGHTALYWYRQSLGQGLEFLIYFQGNSAPDKSGLPSDRFSAERTGGSVSTLTIQRTQQEDSAVYLCASSLLSVGDTQYFGPGTRLTVL.

CDR3 in amino acids: CASSRGDREADTQYF. This chain connects TRBV12-3 or TRBV12-4 to TRBJ2-3; TCRdb picks TRBD1, but there is no DNA to check that call. The CDR3 sequence is 15 residues long.

The rearrangement joins TRBV5-1 to TRBJ2-1; TCRdb designates TRBD2, a call that cannot be tested without DNA. The CDR3 is 19 amino acids. The germline V gene encodes CDR1 SGHRS and CDR2 YFSETQ. The CDR3 protein is CASSSDGTSGRRPYNEQFF. Supplemented by reference TRBV5-1 and TRBJ2-1, the full variable domain reads KAGVTQTPRYLIKTRGQQVTLSCSPISGHRSVSWYQQTPGQGLQFLFEYFSETQRNKGNFPGRFSGRQFSNSRSEMNVSTLELGDSALYLCASSSDGTSGRRPYNEQFFGPGTRLTVL.

This sequence joins TRBV12-3 or TRBV12-4 and TRBJ1-2. This CDR3 has 15 residues. CDR3 sequence: CASRGQWGEGYGYTF.

V gene TRBV12-3 or TRBV12-4 combines with J gene TRBJ2-1; there is no DNA to check the TCRdb D call of TRBD1. The CDR3 sequence is 14 residues long. CDR3 sequence reads: CASGGAGFGNEQFF.

The CDR3: CASITAVTSGMYNEQFF. V and J are TRBV5-6 and TRBJ2-1; TCRdb's assignment of TRBD2 cannot be checked, as there is no DNA. Germline CDR1 is SGHDT and CDR2 is YYEEEE. This CDR3 is built from 17 residues.

The rearrangement uses TRBV3-1 and TRBJ1-4. Germline-derived CDR1 and CDR2 are LGHDT and YNNKEL (reference sequence). The length of the CDR3 is 15 residues. The CDR3 reads CASSQELELQEKLFF.

The rearrangement uses TRBV5-6 and TRBJ1-6; TCRdb reports TRBD1, a call that lacks DNA to check it against. The germline V gene has CDR1 SGHDT and CDR2 YYEEEE. CDR3 size: 15 residues. This CDR3 reads CASSFPGGRNSPLHF.

The J gene is TRBJ2-5, the V gene TRBV11-2. The CDR3 is 14 amino acids. The germline gives CDR1 SGHAT, CDR2 FQNNGV. This CDR3 is CASSLWSSDETQYF.

The chain recombines TRBV3-1 with TRBJ2-3; TCRdb lists TRBD1, though no DNA is available to test this call. CDR1 and CDR2 (germline): LGHDT, YNNKEL (reference sequence). The CDR3 is 16 residues long. The CDR3 sequence is CASSQGVGANTDTQYF.

The chain has TRBV7-7 and TRBJ2-5; no DNA is available, so the TRBD2 call from TCRdb remains unchecked. The germline V gene encodes CDR1 SSHAT and CDR2 FNYEAQ (reference sequence). The CDR3 is made up of 14 amino acids. CDR3 sequence: CASSSRGSRETQYF.

The J gene is TRBJ2-5, the V gene TRBV12-3 or TRBV12-4; TCRdb proposes TRBD1, but this gene call is untestable without DNA. CDR3 length: 15 amino acids. The CDR3 region is CASSKFGTDQETQYF.

CDR3 protein: CASNERDRGRVGELFF. The chain has TRBV12-3 or TRBV12-4 and TRBJ2-2; TCRdb gives TRBD1 as the D gene, but with no DNA this cannot be confirmed. The CDR3 has 16 residues.

The rearrangement links TRBV11-2 to TRBJ2-2; TCRdb calls TRBD1, which cannot be checked without DNA. The CDR3 spans 17 residues. The germline CDR1 and CDR2 sequences are SGHAT and FQNNGV. This chain's CDR3 is CASSWLPGQRNTGELFF. Drawing the rest from reference TRBV11-2 and TRBJ2-2, the complete variable domain is EAGVAQSPRYKIIEKRQSVAFWCNPISGHATLYWYQQILGQGPKLLIQFQNNGVVDDSQLPKDRFSAERLKGVDSTLKIQPAKLEDSAVYLCASSWLPGQRNTGELFFGEGSRLTVL.